This T cell receptor (beta chain) originates from a study of T cells in Graves' hyperthyroidism and ophthalmopathy. Disease lasting under 3 months, a NOSPECS grade of at least 4, and a Clinical Activity Score of at least 3 were features of the ophthalmopathy patients. Source material for PBMCs was 10 ml fresh peripheral blood. The TCR beta CDR3 regions underwent amplification using RNA transcripts as the source. First-round RT-PCR with HTBI primers amplified the TCR CDR3 region. TCRdb redid the calling of the multiplex PCR reads with MiXCR, one entry per CDR3 protein. The table has roughly 530,000 distinct CDR3 sequences, approximately 17% seen once. This clonotype occurred a few times. CDR1 and CDR2 (germline): SGDLS, YYNGEE. The CDR3 sequence is 13 residues long. V lost 0 bases and J lost 7, with 5 bases in between.

Sequenced material: blood. V and J are TRBV9 and TRBJ1-6, with D unresolved. The receptor comes from a woman between 18 and 29 years old with Graves' ophthalmopathy. The CDR3 sequence is CASSVEENSPLHF. DNA for the CDR3: TGTGCCAGCAGCGTAGAGGAGAATTCACCCCTCCACTTT.